This TCR beta chain comes out of a study of shared clonotypes between healthy human individuals. Data came from immunoSEQ multiplex PCR; TCRdb stores just in-frame clones and leaves some out. Among hundreds of thousands of clones listed, roughly 94% were seen once. CD8 cells regarded as naive lacked CD45RO, were positively chosen for CCR7, and omitted terminally differentiated effector memory CD45RA+ cells. In this sample, this clone turned up once. Sequenced sample: naive CD8+ T cells sorted from blood. This TCR was sampled from a man aged 25 to 45 in good health.

This chain's CDR3 is CASSFDLAKNIQYF. CDR3 bases: TGTGCCAGCAGCTTCGACCTAGCCAAAAACATTCAGTACTTC. The chain couples TRBV5-6 to TRBJ2-4; the D is unclear. The CDR3 consists of 14 residues. The V gene's germline CDR1 is SGHDT and CDR2 YYEEEE. V lost 2 bases and J 0 bases, leaving 6 bases between the germline ends.